This is a list of T cell receptor beta chains from one sample in a study of T cell repertoires in ileal Crohn's disease. Clones were sequenced by immunoSEQ multiplex PCR, and TCRdb holds only the in-frame ones, with some missing. The sample yields thousands of clones, roughly 81% seen once. Sequenced sample: ileal tissue. The receptors originated from an adult with Crohn's disease. Each CDR3 is given with its conserved first and last residue. The D gene is left open where the match is weak. Clone size is given for some rows only: seen once, a few or many times, or a class if the clone is expanded.

.	TRBV11-2	TRBJ2-7	.	TGTGCCAGCAGCTTAGGTATCTACGAGCAGTACTTC	CASSLGIYEQYF
.	TRBV9	TRBJ2-7	.	TGTGCCAGCAGCGCCCGTAGCGACTCCTACGAGCAGTACTTC	CASSARSDSYEQYF
.	TRBV6-4	TRBJ2-3	TRBD2	TGTGCCAGCAGTGCCCGTAGCGGGGAAGGGGATACGCAGTATTTT	CASSARSGEGDTQYF
few	TRBV15	TRBJ2-6	.	TGTGCCACCAGCAGAGATGGGGCCTCTGGGGCCAACGTCCTGACTTTC	CATSRDGASGANVLTF
.	TRBV6-5	TRBJ2-7	TRBD1	TGTGCCAGCAGTTCCCCGGGACAGTCCTACGAGCAGTACTTC	CASSSPGQSYEQYF
.	TRBV2	TRBJ1-2	.	TGTGCCAGCGGCGGACAGACGAACTATGGCTACACCTTC	CASGGQTNYGYTF
.	TRBV10-3	TRBJ2-1	TRBD2	TGTGCCATCAGTTTGGGACTAGCGGGCCACAATGAGCAGTTCTTC	CAISLGLAGHNEQFF
.	TRBV7-9	TRBJ1-2	.	TGTGCCAGCAGCTCAGGGGACTATGGCTACACCTTC	CASSSGDYGYTF
.	TRBV5-5	TRBJ1-4	.	TGTGCCAGCAGCTTGGAAGAATGGAGGGGTAATGAAAAACTGTTTTTT	CASSLEEWRGNEKLFF
.	TRBV4-1	TRBJ2-7	TRBD2	TGCGCCAGCAGCCAAGAAATCGGACTAGCGGGCTACGAGCAGTACTTC	CASSQEIGLAGYEQYF
.	TRBV2	TRBJ1-5	.	TGTGCCAGCAGTGAAAGATCAGGGGAAGAGCCCCAGCATTTT	CASSERSGEEPQHF
few	TRBV5-6	TRBJ2-7	.	TGTGCCAGCAGCTTGGCATCCTACGAGCAGTACTTC	CASSLASYEQYF
.	TRBV5-4	TRBJ2-1	TRBD2	TGTGCCAGCAGGATGGGACTAGCGGTAAGGAGCTCCTACAATGAGCAGTTCTTC	CASRMGLAVRSSYNEQFF
.	TRBV5-5	TRBJ2-1	.	TGTGCCAGCAGCTTGGTTGGAGGACCTAACAATGAGCAGTTCTTC	CASSLVGGPNNEQFF
.	TRBV2	TRBJ2-7	TRBD2	TGTGCCAGCAGTGATCGGGGACTAGCGGTCGAAAAGTACTTC	CASSDRGLAVEKYF
.	TRBV6-5	TRBJ1-2	TRBD1	TGTGCCAGCGGTGGAGACACAGGGGATGGCTACACCTTC	CASGGDTGDGYTF
.	TRBV6-1	TRBJ2-2	.	TGTGCCAGCAGTGAAGCGCGCGGGGCCGGGGAGCTGTTTTTT	CASSEARGAGELFF
.	TRBV10-1	TRBJ2-3	TRBD2	TGCGCCAGCTCCAAAGCGGGAGAAGGATGGGGCACAGATACGCAGTATTTT	CASSKAGEGWGTDTQYF
.	TRBV25-1	TRBJ2-1	TRBD2	TGTGCCAGCAGTGAAGGGCGGGAGGGCCCCTACAATGAGCAGTTCTTC	CASSEGREGPYNEQFF
.	TRBV30	TRBJ2-2	TRBD1	TGTGCCTGGGGGACAGGGGGCTACACCGGGGAGCTGTTTTTT	CAWGTGGYTGELFF
.	TRBV19	TRBJ2-5	.	TGTGCCAGTAGAACTAGTTTGCACGAGACCCAGTACTTC	CASRTSLHETQYF
once	TRBV14	TRBJ2-7	TRBD2	TGTGCCAGCAGCCGGTCGACTAGCGGGAGCTCCTACGAGCAGTACTTC	CASSRSTSGSSYEQYF